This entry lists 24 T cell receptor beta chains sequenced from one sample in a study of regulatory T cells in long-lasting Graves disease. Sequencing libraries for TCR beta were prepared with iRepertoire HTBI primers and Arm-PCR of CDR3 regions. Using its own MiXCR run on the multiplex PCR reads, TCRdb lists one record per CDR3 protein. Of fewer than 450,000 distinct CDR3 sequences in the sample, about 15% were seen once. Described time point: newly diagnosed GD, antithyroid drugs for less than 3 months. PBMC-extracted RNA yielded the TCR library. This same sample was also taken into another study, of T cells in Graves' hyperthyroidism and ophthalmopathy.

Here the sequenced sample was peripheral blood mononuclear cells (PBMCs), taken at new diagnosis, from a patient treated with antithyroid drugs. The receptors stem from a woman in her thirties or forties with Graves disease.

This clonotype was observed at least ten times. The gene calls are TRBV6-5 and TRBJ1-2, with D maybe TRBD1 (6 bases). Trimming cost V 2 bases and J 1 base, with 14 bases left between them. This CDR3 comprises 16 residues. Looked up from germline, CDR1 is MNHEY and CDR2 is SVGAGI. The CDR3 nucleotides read TGTGCCAGCAGTTACGTCGACATAGGGGGTAACTATGGCTACACCTTC. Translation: CASSYVDIGGNYGYTF.

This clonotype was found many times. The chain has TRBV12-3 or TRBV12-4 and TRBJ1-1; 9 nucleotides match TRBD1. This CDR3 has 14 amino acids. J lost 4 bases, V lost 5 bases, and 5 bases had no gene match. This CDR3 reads CASSPGTGITEAFF. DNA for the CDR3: TGTGCCAGCAGTCCCGGGACAGGGATCACTGAAGCTTTCTTT.

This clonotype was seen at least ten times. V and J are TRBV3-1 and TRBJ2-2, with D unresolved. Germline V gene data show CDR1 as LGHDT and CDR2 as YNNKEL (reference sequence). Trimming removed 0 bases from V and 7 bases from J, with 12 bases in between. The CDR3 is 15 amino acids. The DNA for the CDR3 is TGTGCCAGCAGCCAAGATCGAATTGGAGACGGGGAGCTGTTTTTT. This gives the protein CASSQDRIGDGELFF.

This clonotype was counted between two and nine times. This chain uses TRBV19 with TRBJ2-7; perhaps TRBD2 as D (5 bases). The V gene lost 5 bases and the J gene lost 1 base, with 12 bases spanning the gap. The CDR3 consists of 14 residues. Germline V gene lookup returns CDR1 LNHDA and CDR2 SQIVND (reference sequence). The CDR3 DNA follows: TGTGCCAGTAGTGTCCTCGGGGAGTCCTACGAGCAGTACTTC. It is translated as CASSVLGESYEQYF.

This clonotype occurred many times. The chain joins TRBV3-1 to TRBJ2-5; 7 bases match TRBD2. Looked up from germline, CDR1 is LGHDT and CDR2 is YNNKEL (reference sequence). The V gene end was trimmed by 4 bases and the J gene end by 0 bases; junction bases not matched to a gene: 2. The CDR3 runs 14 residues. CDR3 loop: CASSPGLYQETQYF. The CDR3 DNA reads TGTGCCAGCAGCCCGGGACTATACCAAGAGACCCAGTACTTC.

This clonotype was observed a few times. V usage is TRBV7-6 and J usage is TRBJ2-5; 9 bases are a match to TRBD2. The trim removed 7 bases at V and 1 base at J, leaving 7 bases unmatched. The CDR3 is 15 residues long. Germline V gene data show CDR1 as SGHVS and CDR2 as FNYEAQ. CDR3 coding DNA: TGTGCCAGCAAGGCCGCAGCGGGAGGCCAAGAGACCCAGTACTTC. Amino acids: CASKAAAGGQETQYF.

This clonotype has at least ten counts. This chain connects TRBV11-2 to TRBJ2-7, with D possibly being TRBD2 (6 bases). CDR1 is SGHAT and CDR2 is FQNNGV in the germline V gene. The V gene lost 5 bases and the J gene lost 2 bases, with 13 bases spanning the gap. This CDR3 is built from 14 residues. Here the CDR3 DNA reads TGTGCCAGCAGCCCCCCGGGACTGCCCTACGAGCAGTACTTC. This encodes CASSPPGLPYEQYF.

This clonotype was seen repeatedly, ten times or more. CDR3 sequence: CASSNPSSVGELFF. CDR3 DNA sequence: TGTGCCAGCAGCAACCCTTCCTCTGTCGGGGAGCTGTTTTTT. The gene calls are TRBV9 and TRBJ2-2, with D unresolved. V was shortened by 4 bases and J by 7 bases, with 14 bases between the two germline ends. This CDR3 spans 14 amino acids. CDR1 SGDLS and CDR2 YYNGEE come from the germline V gene.

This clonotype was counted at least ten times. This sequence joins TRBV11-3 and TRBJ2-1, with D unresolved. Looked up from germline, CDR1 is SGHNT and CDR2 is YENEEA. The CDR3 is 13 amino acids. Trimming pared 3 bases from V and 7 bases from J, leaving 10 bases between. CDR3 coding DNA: TGTGCCAGCAGCTTCGGAGTCGGAAATGAGCAGTTCTTC. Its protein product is CASSFGVGNEQFF.

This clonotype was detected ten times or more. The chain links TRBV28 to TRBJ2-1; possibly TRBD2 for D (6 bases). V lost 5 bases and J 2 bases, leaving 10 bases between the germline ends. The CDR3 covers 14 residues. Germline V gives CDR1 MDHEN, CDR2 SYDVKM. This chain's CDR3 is CASSASAPYNEQFF. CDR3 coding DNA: TGTGCCAGCAGTGCTAGCGCTCCCTACAATGAGCAGTTCTTC.

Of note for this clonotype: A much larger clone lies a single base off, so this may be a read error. CDR3 coding DNA: TGTGCCAGCAGGTCCGGGACAGGACTAGTTGGCTACACCTTC. This encodes CASRSGTGLVGYTF. This chain joins TRBV28 and TRBJ1-2, with 8 bases that match TRBD1. The CDR3 sequence is 14 residues long. Per germline, CDR1 MDHEN and CDR2 SYDVKM. The ends lost 6 bases at V and 7 bases at J; junction bases unmatched: 10.

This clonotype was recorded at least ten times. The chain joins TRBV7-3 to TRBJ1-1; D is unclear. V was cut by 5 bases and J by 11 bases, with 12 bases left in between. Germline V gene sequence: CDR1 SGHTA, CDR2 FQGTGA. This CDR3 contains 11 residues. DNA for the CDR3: TGTGCCAGCAGCCCCCTGATGAGTGCTTTCTTT. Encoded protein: CASSPLMSAFF. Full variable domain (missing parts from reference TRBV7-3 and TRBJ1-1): GAGVSQTPSNKVTEKGKYVELRCDPISGHTALYWYRQSLGQGPEFLIYFQGTGAADDSGLPNDRFFAVRPEGSVSTLKIQRTERGDSAVYLCASSPLMSAFFGQGTRLTVV.

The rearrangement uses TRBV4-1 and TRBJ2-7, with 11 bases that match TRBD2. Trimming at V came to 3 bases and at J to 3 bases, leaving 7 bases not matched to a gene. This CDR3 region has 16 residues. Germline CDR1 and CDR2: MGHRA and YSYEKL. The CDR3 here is CASSQPTSGSGYEQYF. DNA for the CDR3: TGCGCCAGCAGCCAGCCTACTAGCGGGAGTGGCTACGAGCAGTACTTC.

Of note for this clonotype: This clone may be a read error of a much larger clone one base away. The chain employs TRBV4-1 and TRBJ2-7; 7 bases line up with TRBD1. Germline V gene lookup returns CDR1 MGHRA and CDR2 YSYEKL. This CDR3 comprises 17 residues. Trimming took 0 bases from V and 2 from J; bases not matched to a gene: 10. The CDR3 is CASSQDPGTASPYEQYF. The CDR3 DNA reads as TGCGCCAGCAGCCAAGACCCCGGGACAGCCAGTCCCTACGAGCAGTACTTC.

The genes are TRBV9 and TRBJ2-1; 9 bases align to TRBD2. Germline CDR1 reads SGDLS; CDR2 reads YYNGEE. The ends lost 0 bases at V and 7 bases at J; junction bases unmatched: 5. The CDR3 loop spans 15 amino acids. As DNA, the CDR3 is TGTGCCAGCAGCGTAGCGGGCGGGAGGGAGAATGAGCAGTTCTTC. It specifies CASSVAGGRENEQFF.

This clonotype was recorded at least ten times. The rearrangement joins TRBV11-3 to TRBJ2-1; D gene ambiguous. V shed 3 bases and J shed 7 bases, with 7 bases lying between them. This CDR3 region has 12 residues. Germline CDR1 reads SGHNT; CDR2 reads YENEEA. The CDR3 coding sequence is TGTGCCAGCAGCTTGGACGTTAATGAGCAGTTCTTC. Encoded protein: CASSLDVNEQFF.

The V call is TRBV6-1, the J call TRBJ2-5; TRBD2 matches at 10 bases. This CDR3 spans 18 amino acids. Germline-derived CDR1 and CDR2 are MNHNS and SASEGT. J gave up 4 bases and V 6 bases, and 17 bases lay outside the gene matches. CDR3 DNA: TGTGCCAGCAGCACTGGACTAGCGGCGGTAAATTTCGGAGAGACCCAGTACTTC. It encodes CASSTGLAAVNFGETQYF.

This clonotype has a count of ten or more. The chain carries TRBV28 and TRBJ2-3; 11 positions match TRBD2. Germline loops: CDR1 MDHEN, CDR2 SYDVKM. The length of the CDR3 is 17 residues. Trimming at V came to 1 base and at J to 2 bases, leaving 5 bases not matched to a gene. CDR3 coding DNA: TGTGCCAGCAGTTTATCCCTGACTAGCGGGGACACAGATACGCAGTATTTT. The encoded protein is CASSLSLTSGDTDTQYF.

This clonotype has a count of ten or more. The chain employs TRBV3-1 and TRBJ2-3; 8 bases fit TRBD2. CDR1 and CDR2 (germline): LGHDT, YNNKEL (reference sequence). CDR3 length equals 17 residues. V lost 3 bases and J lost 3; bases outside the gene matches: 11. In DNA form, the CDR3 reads TGTGCCAGCAGCCAGAGGACTAGCCGGTCGGAGACAGATACGCAGTATTTT. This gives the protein CASSQRTSRSETDTQYF.

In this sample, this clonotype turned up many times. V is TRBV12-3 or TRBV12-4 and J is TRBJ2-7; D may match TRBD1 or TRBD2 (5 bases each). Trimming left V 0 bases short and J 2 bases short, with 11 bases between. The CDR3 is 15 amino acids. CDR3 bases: TGTGCCAGCAGTTTAGCGTGGGGGATCCCCTACGAGCAGTACTTC. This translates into CASSLAWGIPYEQYF.

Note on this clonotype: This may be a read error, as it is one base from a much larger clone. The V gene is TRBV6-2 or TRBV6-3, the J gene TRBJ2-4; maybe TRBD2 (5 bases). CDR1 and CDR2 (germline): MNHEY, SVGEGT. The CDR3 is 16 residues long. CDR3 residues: CASSYSRDGAKTIQYF. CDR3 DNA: TGTGCCAGCAGTTACTCGAGGGATGGAGCCAAAACCATTCAGTACTTC.

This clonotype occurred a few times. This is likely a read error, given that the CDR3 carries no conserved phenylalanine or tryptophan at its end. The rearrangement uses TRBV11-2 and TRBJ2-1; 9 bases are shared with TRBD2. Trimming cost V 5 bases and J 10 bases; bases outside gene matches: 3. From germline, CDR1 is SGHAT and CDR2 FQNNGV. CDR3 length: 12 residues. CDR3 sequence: CASSLGLAEQFC. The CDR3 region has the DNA TGTGCCAGCAGCCTCGGACTAGCGGAGCAGTTCTGC.

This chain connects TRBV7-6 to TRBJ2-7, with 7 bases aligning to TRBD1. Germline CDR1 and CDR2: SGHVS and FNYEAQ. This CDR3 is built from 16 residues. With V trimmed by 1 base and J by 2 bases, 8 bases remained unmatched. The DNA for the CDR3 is TGTGCCAGCAGCTTAGAAGCCGGGACAGAACCCTACGAGCAGTACTTC. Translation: CASSLEAGTEPYEQYF.

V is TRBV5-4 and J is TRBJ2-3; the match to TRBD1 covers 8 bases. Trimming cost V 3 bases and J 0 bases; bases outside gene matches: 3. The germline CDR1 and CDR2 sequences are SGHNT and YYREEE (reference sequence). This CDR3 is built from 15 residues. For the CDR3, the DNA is TGTGCCAGCAGCTGGACAGGGAGCAGCACAGATACGCAGTATTTT. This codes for CASSWTGSSTDTQYF.